The TCR beta chain described here comes from a study of early T cells in non-severe SARS-CoV-2 infection. The wider study: The authors sequenced bulk RNA from unsorted whole blood, leaving chains unpaired.

Unique molecular identifiers were affixed to single, distinct cDNA molecules. TCRdb analysed the 5' RACE reads with MiXCR anew, one entry per CDR3 protein. The data contain 75,000 to 100,000 distinct CDR3 sequences, around 15% of them singletons. Germline V gene sequence: CDR1 SQVTM, CDR2 ANQGSEA. This CDR3 region has 12 residues. V gave up 4 bases and J gave up 0 bases, with 7 bases separating them. This chain connects TRBV29-1 to TRBJ2-7, with D hard to call. The sample was whole blood. The sequence was collected from an adult who was a healthcare worker with PCR-confirmed SARS-CoV-2 infection or an uninfected control (not recorded which). The CDR3 DNA reads as TGCAGCGTTGCCGTGGACTCCTACGAGCAGTACTTC. Its protein is CSVAVDSYEQYF.